A single T cell receptor (beta chain) is shown here with its context. What it binds is unknown. Libraries were prepared by immunoSEQ multiplex PCR; TCRdb keeps only in-frame clonotypes and omits some of them. The sample yields some 47,000 clones, approximately 94% seen once. The source of the sample is a study of T cell therapy after organ transplantation. The germline V gene has CDR1 GTSNPN and CDR2 SVGIG (reference sequence). Between the trimmed V and J ends, which lost 0 bases and 6 bases, there was a span of 8 bases. There are 13 residues in the CDR3. Specimen: CD8+ T cells from blood, collected before autologous CMV-specific T cell therapy. The TCR comes from a human patient who had received a solid organ transplant and had CMV disease. The chain uses TRBV30 and TRBJ2-2; D is ambiguous. CDR3 residues: CAWSVEWAGELFF. The CDR3 region has the DNA TGTGCCTGGAGTGTAGAATGGGCCGGGGAGCTGTTTTTT.